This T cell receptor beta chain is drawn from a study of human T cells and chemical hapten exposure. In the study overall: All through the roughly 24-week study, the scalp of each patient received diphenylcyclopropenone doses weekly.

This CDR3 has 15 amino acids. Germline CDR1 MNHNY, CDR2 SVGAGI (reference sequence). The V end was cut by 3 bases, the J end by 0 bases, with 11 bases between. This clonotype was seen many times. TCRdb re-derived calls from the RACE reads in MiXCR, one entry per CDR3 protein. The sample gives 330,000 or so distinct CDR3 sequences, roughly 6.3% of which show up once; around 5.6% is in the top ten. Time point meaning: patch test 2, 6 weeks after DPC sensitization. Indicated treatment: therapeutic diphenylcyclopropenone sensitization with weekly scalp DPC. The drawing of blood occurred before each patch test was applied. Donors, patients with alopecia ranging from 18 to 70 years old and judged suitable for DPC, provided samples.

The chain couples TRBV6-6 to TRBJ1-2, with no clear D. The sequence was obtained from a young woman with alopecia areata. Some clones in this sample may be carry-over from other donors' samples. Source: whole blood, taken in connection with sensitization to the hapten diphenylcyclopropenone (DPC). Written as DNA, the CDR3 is TGTGCCAGCAGTTATGACGACGGAGCTAACTATGGCTACACCTTC. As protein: CASSYDDGANYGYTF.